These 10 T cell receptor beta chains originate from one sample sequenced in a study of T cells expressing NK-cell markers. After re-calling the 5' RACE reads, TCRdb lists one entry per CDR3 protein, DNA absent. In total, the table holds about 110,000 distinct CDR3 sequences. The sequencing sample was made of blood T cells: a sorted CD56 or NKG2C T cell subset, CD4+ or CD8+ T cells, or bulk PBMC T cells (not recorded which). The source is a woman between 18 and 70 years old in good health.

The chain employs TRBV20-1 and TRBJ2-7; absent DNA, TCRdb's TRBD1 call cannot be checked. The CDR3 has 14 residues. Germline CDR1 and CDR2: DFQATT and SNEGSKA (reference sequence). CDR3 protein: CSAATGDRAYEQYF.

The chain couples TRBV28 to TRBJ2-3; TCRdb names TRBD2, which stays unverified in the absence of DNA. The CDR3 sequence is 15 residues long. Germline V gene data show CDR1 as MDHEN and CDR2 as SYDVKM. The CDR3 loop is CASSMREGLTDTQYF.

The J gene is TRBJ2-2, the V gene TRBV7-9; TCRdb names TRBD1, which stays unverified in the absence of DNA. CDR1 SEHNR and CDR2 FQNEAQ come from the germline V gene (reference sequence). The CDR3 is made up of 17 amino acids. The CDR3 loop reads CASSPLGVGGYTGELFF.

CDR3 loop: CASSTGTYEQYF. J is TRBJ2-7 and V is TRBV12-3 or TRBV12-4; TCRdb's D gene call, TRBD1, goes unchecked for lack of DNA. CDR3 length: 12 amino acids.

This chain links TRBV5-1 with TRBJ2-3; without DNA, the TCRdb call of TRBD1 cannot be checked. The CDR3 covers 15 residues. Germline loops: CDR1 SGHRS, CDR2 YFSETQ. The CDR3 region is CASSWGGIGADTQYF.

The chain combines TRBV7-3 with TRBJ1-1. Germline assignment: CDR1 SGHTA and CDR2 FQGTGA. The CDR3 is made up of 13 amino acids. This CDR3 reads CASSFTRNTEAFF. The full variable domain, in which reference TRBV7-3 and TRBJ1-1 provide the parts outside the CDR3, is GAGVSQTPSNKVTEKGKYVELRCDPISGHTALYWYRQSLGQGPEFLIYFQGTGAADDSGLPNDRFFAVRPEGSVSTLKIQRTERGDSAVYLCASSFTRNTEAFFGQGTRLTVV.

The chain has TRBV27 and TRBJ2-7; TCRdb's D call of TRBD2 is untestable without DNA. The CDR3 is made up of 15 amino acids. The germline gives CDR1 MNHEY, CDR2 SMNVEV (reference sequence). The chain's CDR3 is CASGESGSAHYEQYF.

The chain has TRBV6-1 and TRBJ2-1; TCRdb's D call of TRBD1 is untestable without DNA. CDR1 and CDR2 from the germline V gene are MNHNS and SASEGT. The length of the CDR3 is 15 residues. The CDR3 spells CASSEEGAGAAEQFF.

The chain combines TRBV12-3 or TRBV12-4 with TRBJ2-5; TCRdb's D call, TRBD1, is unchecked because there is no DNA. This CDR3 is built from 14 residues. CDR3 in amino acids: CASSRPTGQETQYF.

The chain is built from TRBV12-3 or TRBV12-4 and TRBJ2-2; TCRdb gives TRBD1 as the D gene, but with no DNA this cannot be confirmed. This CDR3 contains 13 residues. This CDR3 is CASSPQGVGELFF.